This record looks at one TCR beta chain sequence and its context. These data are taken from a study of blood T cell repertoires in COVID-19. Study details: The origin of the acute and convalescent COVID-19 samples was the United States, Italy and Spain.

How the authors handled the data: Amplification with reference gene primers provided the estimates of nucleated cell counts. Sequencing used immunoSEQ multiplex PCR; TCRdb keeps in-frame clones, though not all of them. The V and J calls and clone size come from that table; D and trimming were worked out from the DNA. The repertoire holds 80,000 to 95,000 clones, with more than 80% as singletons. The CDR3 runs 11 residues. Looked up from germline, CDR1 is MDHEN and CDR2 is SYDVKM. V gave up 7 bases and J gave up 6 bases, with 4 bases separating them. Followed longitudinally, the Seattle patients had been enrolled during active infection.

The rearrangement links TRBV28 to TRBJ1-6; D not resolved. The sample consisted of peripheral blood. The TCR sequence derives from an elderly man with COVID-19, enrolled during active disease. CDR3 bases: TGTGCCAGCAAGAGTAATTCACCCCTCCACTTT. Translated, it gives CASKSNSPLHF.